Given below is one TCR beta chain in context. V was cut by 0 bases and J by 2 bases, with 12 bases left in between. The CDR3 extends over 16 amino acids. CDR1 and CDR2 from the germline V gene are SGHTA and FQGNSA. In the authors' workflow: Researchers report that nucleated cell counts were estimated from reference gene primer amplification. This table comes from immunoSEQ multiplex PCR, and its TCRdb copy is limited to in-frame clones, with some not included. The DNA gave D and trimming, while V, J and clone size come from that table. Among about 250,000 clones listed, around 82% were seen once. This sample was taken from a study of blood T cell repertoires in COVID-19. Looking at the study overall: Material from acute and convalescent COVID-19 was sourced from the United States, Italy and Spain. The analysed material was cDNA or gDNA that came from T cells, B-cell-depleted T cells, or PBMCs.

The Seattle patients, enrolled during active infection, were followed longitudinally. This receptor was identified in a human donor with COVID-19, enrolled during active disease. The donor label of this sample is uncertain. J is TRBJ2-3 and V is TRBV7-2; tentatively, D is TRBD2 (5 bases). Sample: peripheral blood. CDR3 nucleotide sequence: TGTGCCAGCAGCTTAGCGCTAGCTAGATCCACAGATACGCAGTATTTT. Translation: CASSLALARSTDTQYF.